This T cell receptor beta chain is from a study of tumor-infiltrating lymphocytes in primary liver carcinoma. Study-level background: Surgical resection served as treatment for the primary liver carcinoma of these patients. Ranging in age from 30 to 69 years, the patients were men and women. Study-wide points: Between tumor regions, pairs overlapped more than tumor-adjacent and tumor-blood pairs did. Significantly larger top-250-clone fractions were found in tumors than in blood (p = 0.039).

The CDR3 is made up of 14 amino acids. Germline V gene sequence: CDR1 MNHEY, CDR2 SVGAGI. After removal of 6 bases from V and 7 bases from J, the junction contained 6 bases not matched to a gene. It was unsorted whole blood that yielded blood RNA, and germline DNA was also extracted. Of note for this clonotype: Its antigen is unknown. The conserved phenylalanine or tryptophan normally closing the CDR3 is absent here, so this likely arose from a read error.

TCR beta cDNA was prepared out of roughly 520 ng total RNA by means of a constant-region primer. Each TCR beta library was derived from three nested multiplex PCR rounds that employed slightly modified ARM-PCR. Investigators reported that the first two PCR rounds, at about 11 cycles each, used TRBV1-TRBV30 forward primers with a C-beta reverse primer. Using its own MiXCR run on the multiplex PCR reads, TCRdb lists one record per CDR3 protein. Of 300,000 to 350,000 distinct CDR3 sequences listed, about 50% were seen once; the top ten hold 15% to 20%. The sample consisted of peripheral blood. The receptor's source is a woman aged 25 to 39 with primary liver carcinoma and hepatitis B virus infection. The chain carries TRBV6-5 and TRBJ2-1, with 10 bases aligning to TRBD2. The CDR3 spells CASRLAGEANEQFS. The CDR3 nucleotides are TGTGCCAGCAGGCTAGCGGGAGAAGCGAATGAGCAGTTCTCC.